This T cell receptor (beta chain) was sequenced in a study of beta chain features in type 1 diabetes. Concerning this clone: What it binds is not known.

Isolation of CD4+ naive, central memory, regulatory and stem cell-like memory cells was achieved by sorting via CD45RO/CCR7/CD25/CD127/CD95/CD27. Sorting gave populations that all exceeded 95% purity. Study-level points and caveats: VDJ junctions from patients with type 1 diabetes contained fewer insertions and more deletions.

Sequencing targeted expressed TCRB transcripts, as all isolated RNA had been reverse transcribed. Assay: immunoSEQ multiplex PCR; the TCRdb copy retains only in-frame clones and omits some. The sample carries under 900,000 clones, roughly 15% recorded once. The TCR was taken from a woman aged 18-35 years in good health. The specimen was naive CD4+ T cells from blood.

CDR3 amino acids: CASSLAPSGGESYEQYF. For the CDR3, the DNA is TGCGCCAGCAGCTTGGCCCCTAGCGGGGGGGAATCCTACGAGCAGTACTTC. The chain links TRBV5-1 to TRBJ2-7; the match to TRBD2 covers 12 bases. V was pared by 0 bases and J by 1 base, with 5 bases of the junction left unmatched. Looked up from germline, CDR1 is SGHRS and CDR2 is YFSETQ. This CDR3 contains 17 residues.